These 27 T cell receptor beta chains were sequenced from one sample in a study of T-cell memory formation after mild COVID-19. TCRdb ran MiXCR on the 5' RACE reads and lists one entry per CDR3 protein. The sample lists roughly 200,000 distinct CDR3 sequences, roughly 17% occurring once. The sequenced material came from PBMCs or a T cell subset sorted from them (not recorded which). Receptors originate from an adult woman who had mild COVID-19 (a few samples of this study predate the infection). Cell type and time point are not known.

The chain links TRBV5-1 to TRBJ2-3, with D possibly being TRBD1 (5 bases). The V end was cut by 4 bases, the J end by 3 bases, with 15 bases between. CDR1 and CDR2 (germline): SGHRS, YFSETQ. The CDR3 is 15 residues long. The CDR3 loop reads CASSVGGAGTDTQYF. The CDR3 DNA reads as TGCGCCAGCAGCGTGGGTGGGGCCGGGACAGATACGCAGTATTTT.

V is TRBV2 and J is TRBJ1-5; D gene unclear. V lost 8 bases and J 5 bases, leaving 7 bases between the germline ends. The length of the CDR3 is 11 residues. The germline V gene encodes CDR1 SNHLY and CDR2 FYNNEI. The DNA of the CDR3 is TGTGCCAGCCGCGAGGATCAGCCCCAGCATTTT. This codes for CASREDQPQHF. Looking up the rest from reference TRBV2 and TRBJ1-5 gives the full variable domain: EPEVTQTPSHQVTQMGQEVILRCVPISNHLYFYWYRQILGQKVEFLVSFYNNEISEKSEIFDDQFSVERPDGSNFTLKIRSTKLEDSAMYFCASREDQPQHFGDGTRLSIL.

The chain recombines TRBV12-3 or TRBV12-4 with TRBJ2-4; D might be TRBD1 or TRBD2, each matching 5 bases. CDR3 length: 16 amino acids. Trimming took 3 bases from V and 0 from J, leaving 12 bases between them. CDR3 in DNA: TGTGCCAGCAGTTTTCTAACGGGGACAGCCAAAAACATTCAGTACTTC. Translated, it gives CASSFLTGTAKNIQYF.

This clonotype was detected only a few times. This chain uses TRBV5-5 with TRBJ2-5, with D maybe TRBD1 (5 bases). This CDR3 is built from 13 residues. The germline V gene encodes CDR1 SGHKS and CDR2 YYEKEE (reference sequence). The V end was cut by 1 base, the J end by 2 bases, with 6 bases between. CDR3 amino acids: CASSLQGQETQYF. As DNA, the CDR3 is TGTGCCAGCAGCTTGCAGGGTCAAGAGACCCAGTACTTC.

In its sample, this clonotype was seen many times. The chain has TRBV7-2 and TRBJ2-5; D perhaps matches TRBD1 (6 bases). The CDR3 is made up of 15 amino acids. With 0 bases removed from V and 5 bases from J, the gap between germline ends came to 13 bases. From germline, CDR1 is SGHTA and CDR2 FQGNSA. Written as DNA, the CDR3 is TGTGCCAGCAGCTTAGCGGGGGCCTCTTACGAGACCCAGTACTTC. The encoded protein is CASSLAGASYETQYF.

The rearrangement joins TRBV19 to TRBJ2-1; 7 bases are shared with TRBD2. In germline, CDR1 is LNHDA, CDR2 SQIVND (reference sequence). The CDR3 has 16 residues. V lost 0 bases to trimming and J lost 12 bases; unmatched junction nucleotides: 14. The CDR3 loop reads CASSIEGGKGRARQFF. Here the CDR3 DNA reads TGTGCCAGTAGTATAGAGGGGGGGAAAGGGAGGGCCCGGCAGTTCTTC.

This clonotype was picked up a small number of times. The chain joins TRBV6-2 or TRBV6-3 to TRBJ2-5, with 8 bases matching TRBD2. The CDR3 is made up of 15 amino acids. Trimming took 0 bases from V and 5 from J; bases not matched to a gene: 5. In germline, CDR1 is MNHEY, CDR2 SVGEGT. The CDR3 loop reads CASSYSGLGMETQYF. Written as DNA, the CDR3 is TGTGCCAGCAGTTACTCGGGACTAGGAATGGAGACCCAGTACTTC.

This clonotype was picked up a small number of times. The chain carries TRBV12-3 or TRBV12-4 and TRBJ2-1; 13 nucleotides match TRBD2. The CDR3 is 16 residues long. V was pared by 5 bases and J by 7 bases, with 8 bases of the junction left unmatched. CDR3 loop: CASSPRGLAGRNEQFF. The CDR3 bases are TGTGCCAGCAGTCCCAGGGGACTAGCGGGAAGGAATGAGCAGTTCTTC.

This chain joins TRBV11-2 and TRBJ2-1; 8 bases fit TRBD1. There are 16 residues in the CDR3. V lost 1 base, J lost 15 bases, and 17 bases stayed unmatched. The germline gives CDR1 SGHAT, CDR2 FQNNGV. DNA for the CDR3: TGTGCCAGCAGCTTAGGACAGGGGTATCGACTGACGGGTAGGTTCTTC. It yields the protein CASSLGQGYRLTGRFF.

This clonotype has ten or more counts. This sequence joins TRBV7-8 and TRBJ2-5; 9 bases agree with TRBD1. CDR1 is SGHVS, CDR2 FQNEAQ, per germline. The ends lost 2 bases at V and 5 bases at J; junction bases unmatched: 12. The CDR3 spans 17 residues. CDR3 in amino acids: CASSLPVTGGAGETQYF. For the CDR3, the DNA is TGTGCCAGCAGCTTACCCGTTACAGGGGGCGCGGGGGAGACCCAGTACTTC.

Only a few counts were recorded for this clonotype. The chain joins TRBV12-3 or TRBV12-4 to TRBJ2-2; TRBD1 aligns across 9 bases. V gave up 8 bases and J gave up 4 bases; unmatched junction bases: 14. The CDR3 runs to 17 residues. In DNA form, the CDR3 reads TGTGCCAGCGCACCCACCTCGGGACAGGGCCCCACCGGGGAGCTGTTTTTT. Protein sequence: CASAPTSGQGPTGELFF.

This chain uses TRBV3-1 with TRBJ1-5; possible D gene TRBD1, 6 bases. V lost 4 bases and J 4 bases, leaving 11 bases between the germline ends. Germline assignment: CDR1 LGHDT and CDR2 YNNKEL (reference sequence). This CDR3 contains 14 residues. DNA of the CDR3: TGTGCCAGCAGCCCATGGACAGATAATCAGCCCCAGCATTTT. It specifies CASSPWTDNQPQHF.

V usage is TRBV5-4 and J usage is TRBJ2-7; TRBD2 matches at 7 bases. V dropped 6 bases and J dropped 0; count of bases not matched to a gene: 3. Germline CDR1 is SGHNT and CDR2 is YYREEE (reference sequence). The CDR3 sequence is 13 residues long. The CDR3 is CASKSGDSYEQYF. The CDR3 region has the DNA TGTGCCAGCAAGAGCGGGGACTCCTACGAGCAGTACTTC.

The chain joins TRBV11-3 to TRBJ2-3, with D perhaps assigned TRBD1 or TRBD2 (6 bases each). CDR1 is SGHNT and CDR2 is YENEEA in the germline V gene. V shed 2 bases and J shed 1 base, with 19 bases lying between them. CDR3 size: 18 residues. CDR3 sequence: CASSLRGQWGLGTDTQYF. CDR3 sequence (DNA): TGTGCCAGCAGCTTAAGGGGACAATGGGGACTGGGCACAGATACGCAGTATTTT.

This chain uses TRBV24-1 with TRBJ2-3, with D possibly being TRBD1 (6 bases). In germline, CDR1 is KGHDR, CDR2 SFDVKD. This CDR3 region has 16 residues. The ends were cut back, 3 bases at V and 4 bases at J, with 16 bases in the middle. CDR3 loop: CATSDGTGSRPDTQYF. The CDR3 DNA follows: TGTGCCACCAGTGATGGTACAGGGAGTCGACCAGATACGCAGTATTTT.

The rearrangement links TRBV7-9 to TRBJ2-1; 8 bases line up with TRBD2. Germline loops: CDR1 SEHNR, CDR2 FQNEAQ (reference sequence). V shed 3 bases, J shed 2 bases, and the junction held 3 bases outside the gene matches. The CDR3 totals 15 residues. CDR3 amino acids: CASSFLAGPYNEQFF. CDR3 nucleotide sequence: TGTGCCAGCAGCTTTCTAGCGGGTCCCTACAATGAGCAGTTCTTC.

This clonotype has just a few counts. The chain has TRBV5-4 and TRBJ1-2; the match to TRBD1 covers 9 bases. Germline loops: CDR1 SGHNT, CDR2 YYREEE (reference sequence). Trimming at V came to 4 bases and at J to 5 bases, leaving 9 bases not matched to a gene. The CDR3 has 15 residues. The CDR3 DNA reads as TGTGCCAGCAGCCCGATGACAGGGGGAGATTATGGCTACACCTTC. Amino acids: CASSPMTGGDYGYTF.

This clonotype was counted a few times. This sequence joins TRBV5-1 and TRBJ1-1; 8 bases match TRBD1. The ends lost 0 bases at V and 0 bases at J; junction bases unmatched: 1. This CDR3 has 15 amino acids. The V gene's germline CDR1 is SGHRS and CDR2 YFSETQ. The CDR3 bases are TGCGCCAGCAGCTTGGAGACAGGGGTGAACACTGAAGCTTTCTTT. Amino acid sequence: CASSLETGVNTEAFF.

This clonotype occurred a few times. The chain combines TRBV11-3 with TRBJ2-1; TRBD2 matches at 10 bases. The V gene end was trimmed by 5 bases and the J gene end by 9 bases; junction bases not matched to a gene: 10. Looked up from germline, CDR1 is SGHNT and CDR2 is YENEEA. This CDR3 spans 15 amino acids. The CDR3 coding sequence is TGTGCCAGCAGCCACCCTAGCGGGAGATTGGGTGAGCAGTTCTTC. As protein: CASSHPSGRLGEQFF.

The CDR3 nucleotides read TGTGCCAGCAGCCTAACTCACAGGGACCCTGAAGCTTTCTTT. Its protein product is CASSLTHRDPEAFF. The J gene is TRBJ1-1, the V gene TRBV6-5; a weak D match, TRBD1 (6 bases). V lost 6 bases, J lost 6 bases, and 17 bases lay in between. Germline-derived CDR1 and CDR2 are MNHEY and SVGAGI. The CDR3 totals 14 residues.

This clonotype occurred many times. The chain uses TRBV11-2 and TRBJ2-3, with TRBD2 matching over 11 bases. V gave up 8 bases and J gave up 3 bases; unmatched junction bases: 7. The V gene's germline CDR1 is SGHAT and CDR2 FQNNGV. This CDR3 has 15 amino acids. DNA for the CDR3: TGTGCCAGCCAGGGGGGGACTAGCGGAACAGATACGCAGTATTTT. It encodes CASQGGTSGTDTQYF.

On this clonotype itself: At one boundary the junction diverges from the germline segment, which might be a read error. The gene calls are TRBV10-3 and TRBJ2-5; D uncertain. The CDR3 has 13 residues. Germline assignment: CDR1 ENHRY and CDR2 SYGVKD. In DNA form, the CDR3 reads TGTGCCACCAGTGAGAGGCCTCAAGAGACCCAGTACTTC. Translating gives CATSERPQETQYF.

This sequence joins TRBV12-3 or TRBV12-4 and TRBJ2-1; 10 bases are a match to TRBD2. The V gene end was trimmed by 6 bases and the J gene end by 2 bases; junction bases not matched to a gene: 1. The CDR3 has 14 amino acids. The CDR3 protein is CASRGTSAYNEQFF. CDR3 coding DNA: TGTGCCAGCAGAGGGACTAGCGCCTACAATGAGCAGTTCTTC.

This clonotype has only a few counts. This chain links TRBV5-1 with TRBJ2-2, with TRBD2 identical over 10 bases. The CDR3 is 17 amino acids. Germline assignment: CDR1 SGHRS and CDR2 YFSETQ. V was pared by 0 bases and J by 5 bases, with 7 bases of the junction left unmatched. CDR3 protein: CASSLALLAGATGELFF. CDR3 DNA: TGCGCCAGCAGCTTGGCGCTCCTAGCGGGGGCTACCGGGGAGCTGTTTTTT.

V gene TRBV20-1 combines with J gene TRBJ2-7, with 10 positions matching TRBD1. The CDR3 has 13 amino acids. Germline loops: CDR1 DFQATT, CDR2 SNEGSKA (reference sequence). V dropped 5 bases and J dropped 5; count of bases not matched to a gene: 6. For the CDR3, the DNA is TGCAGTGCTTGGCGGGACAGGGGTAACGAGCAGTACTTC. Amino acids: CSAWRDRGNEQYF.

The gene calls are TRBV24-1 and TRBJ2-3; D gene ambiguous. Trimming took off 7 bases at V and 4 bases at J, with 11 bases between the two ends. The CDR3 spans 13 residues. Germline V gene sequence: CDR1 KGHDR, CDR2 SFDVKD. CDR3 residues: CATSDPLADTQYF. The CDR3 coding sequence is TGTGCCACCAGCGACCCCTTAGCAGATACGCAGTATTTT.

This clonotype was seen ten or more times. The chain uses TRBV7-2 and TRBJ2-7; D gene ambiguous. The CDR3 runs to 13 residues. Trimming shortened V by 1 base and J by 4 bases, and 8 bases separated the two germline ends. The germline V gene encodes CDR1 SGHTA and CDR2 FQGNSA. DNA of the CDR3: TGTGCCAGCAGCTTAGGGGGTCCTTACGAGCAGTACTTC. Translation: CASSLGGPYEQYF. The full variable domain, rest sourced from reference TRBV7-2 and TRBJ2-7, is GAGVSQSPSNKVTEKGKDVELRCDPISGHTALYWYRQSLGQGLEFLIYFQGNSAPDKSGLPSDRFSAERTGGSVSTLTIQRTQQEDSAVYLCASSLGGPYEQYFGPGTRLTVT.